Included here is one T cell receptor beta chain sequence, with context. No antigen is known for it. 5'RACE template switching produced TCR cDNA carrying a universal primer site and UMIs. TCRdb called the 5' RACE reads again in MiXCR, with one record for every CDR3 protein. Of fewer than 400,000 distinct CDR3 sequences in the sample, around 10% were seen once. This entry comes from a study of T cells after yellow fever vaccination. Looking at the study overall: With SMART-Seq v4 Ultra Low Input, the fractions containing low cell numbers were prepared.

Broader study findings: Clonotypes appearing in both CD4 and CD8 compartments existed, and their share was small. Contamination by abundant bulk-population clonotypes could be present in FACS-sorted repertoires.

Between the trimmed V and J ends, which lost 6 bases and 5 bases, there was a span of 13 bases. The CDR3 covers 13 residues. Germline CDR1 is SNHLY and CDR2 is FYNNEI. This TCR was sampled from a man between 18 and 29 years old who received the YFV17D yellow fever vaccine. The chain uses TRBV2 and TRBJ1-2; no clear D. This sample comprised CD4+ T cells sorted from PBMCs, obtained 45 days after the yellow fever booster vaccination. The CDR3 protein is CASRLAIFYGYTF. The CDR3 coding sequence is TGTGCCAGCAGGCTCGCCATCTTTTATGGCTACACCTTC.